The subject of this entry is one TCR beta chain. Its antigen remains unknown. This record comes from a study of T cell responses to AZD1222 COVID-19 vaccine. Sequencing used immunoSEQ multiplex PCR; TCRdb keeps in-frame clones, though not all of them. The sample lists approximately 180,000 clones, about nine tenths seen once, with around 3% in the top ten. The V end was cut by 7 bases, the J end by 5 bases, with 11 bases between. This CDR3 spans 13 amino acids. The germline CDR1 and CDR2 sequences are LNHDA and SQIVND (reference sequence). Overall study results and limits: Baseline seropositivity characterized only 5 or 6 AZD1222 recipients.

The sequenced sample was peripheral blood, obtained on day 0 of AZD1222 vaccination. The sequence came from an adult in good health. The chain carries TRBV19 and TRBJ2-2; D not resolved. The CDR3 sequence: CASTRIRTGELFF. CDR3 coding DNA: TGTGCCAGTACCCGAATCAGGACCGGGGAGCTGTTTTTT.